The 21 T cell receptor beta chains given below trace back to one sample, sequenced in a study of T cell responses to AZD1222 COVID-19 vaccine. Clones were sequenced by immunoSEQ multiplex PCR, and TCRdb holds only the in-frame ones, with some missing. Of about 99,000 clones detected, about 88% appear once; the ten largest clones hold around a sixth. The sample consisted of peripheral blood, taken on day 0 of AZD1222 vaccination. These receptors all stem from an adult in good health.

The sample holds one count of this clone. This chain joins TRBV3-1 (or the pseudogene TRBV3-2) and TRBJ1-2; D is unclear. The CDR3 consists of 14 residues. CDR1 is LGHDT, CDR2 YNNKEL, per germline (reference sequence). V shed 1 base and J shed 0 bases, with 6 bases lying between them. The CDR3 region is CASSQGLANYGYTF. In DNA, the CDR3 is TGTGCCAGCAGCCAAGGACTCGCTAACTATGGCTACACCTTC.

CDR3 sequence reads: CASSFLDTVRVGGGYTF. CDR3 sequence (DNA): TGTGCCAGCAGCTTCCTCGACACCGTCCGGGTCGGAGGTGGCTACACCTTC. The rearrangement joins TRBV5-6 to TRBJ1-2; D not certain. Germline V gene sequence: CDR1 SGHDT, CDR2 YYEEEE. The CDR3 contains 17 residues. V was trimmed by 2 bases and J by 7 bases, leaving 24 bases between them.

Regarding this clone: The conserved phenylalanine or tryptophan normally closing the CDR3 is absent here, so this likely arose from a read error. CDR3: CASSVDPNYNSPLHL. CDR3 coding DNA: TGTGCCAGCAGCGTAGATCCTAACTATAATTCACCCCTCCACCTT. The chain uses TRBV9 and TRBJ1-6; D not certain. The length of the CDR3 is 15 residues. V was clipped by 0 bases and J by 3 bases, with 7 bases between them. The germline V gene has CDR1 SGDLS and CDR2 YYNGEE.

V usage is TRBV10-3 and J usage is TRBJ2-2; no definite D call. The CDR3 totals 14 residues. Germline V gene lookup returns CDR1 ENHRY and CDR2 SYGVKD. Trimming stripped 0 bases from V and 3 bases from J, with 5 bases between. The CDR3 DNA reads as TGTGCCATCAGTGAGTCGGTGGACACCGGGGAGCTGTTTTTT. This codes for CAISESVDTGELFF.

This clone has just one count. The chain links TRBV19 to TRBJ1-2, with TRBD1 as a possible D gene (6 bases). V was cut by 2 bases and J by 3 bases, with 16 bases left in between. CDR1 and CDR2 from the germline V gene are LNHDA and SQIVND (reference sequence). This CDR3 is 16 amino acids long. DNA for the CDR3: TGTGCCAGTAGTATAAGGTTCAAGGGGGAGTACTATGGCTACACCTTC. Amino acids: CASSIRFKGEYYGYTF.

The genes are TRBV27 and TRBJ2-3; 9 bases are shared with TRBD2. Per germline, CDR1 MNHEY and CDR2 SMNVEV (reference sequence). This CDR3 is built from 17 residues. V dropped 5 bases and J dropped 2; count of bases not matched to a gene: 11. CDR3 amino acids: CASSHNFGTSLTDTQYF. DNA of the CDR3: TGTGCCAGCAGTCATAACTTTGGGACTAGCCTCACAGATACGCAGTATTTT.

This clone appeared a single time. This chain connects TRBV3-1 (or the pseudogene TRBV3-2) to TRBJ2-5; D ambiguous. Between the trimmed V and J ends, which lost 0 bases and 4 bases, there was a span of 12 bases. CDR3 length: 15 residues. Germline-derived CDR1 and CDR2 are LGHDT and YNNKEL (reference sequence). CDR3 DNA: TGTGCCAGCAGCCAAGATACCGGGCCAGGAGAGACCCAGTACTTC. It encodes CASSQDTGPGETQYF.

V is TRBV13 and J is TRBJ2-7, with D unresolved. Trimming removed 5 bases from V and 3 bases from J, with 11 bases in between. In germline, CDR1 is PRHDT, CDR2 FYEKMQ (reference sequence). The CDR3 runs to 13 residues. The CDR3 nucleotides read TGTGCCAGCAGCCTATCAAAAATCTACGAGCAGTACTTC. It is translated as CASSLSKIYEQYF.

The gene calls are TRBV4-1 and TRBJ1-2, with no clear D. The germline gives CDR1 MGHRA, CDR2 YSYEKL. V was pared by 0 bases and J by 6 bases, with 14 bases between. CDR3 length: 15 amino acids. CDR3 nucleotides: TGCGCCAGCAGCCAAGATCCGCTCGCCTATAATGGCTACACCTTC. This codes for CASSQDPLAYNGYTF.

The V gene is TRBV7-9, the J gene TRBJ1-5, with a possible D match to TRBD1 (5 bases). Trimming cost V 3 bases and J 6 bases, with 12 bases left between them. Germline lookup yields CDR1 SEHNR and CDR2 FQNEAQ (reference sequence). The CDR3 consists of 14 residues. CDR3 sequence reads: CASSLAGSPQPQHF. CDR3 bases: TGTGCCAGCAGCTTGGCAGGGTCGCCTCAGCCCCAGCATTTT.

The chain combines TRBV23-1 with TRBJ1-1; D may be TRBD1 (6 bases). TRBV23-1 is an ORF; its function is uncertain. This CDR3 spans 11 amino acids. Trimming removed 7 bases from V and 8 bases from J, with 11 bases in between. The CDR3 coding sequence is TGCGCCAGCAACAGGGAGGAGGAAGCTTTCTTT. Protein sequence: CASNREEEAFF.

V and J are TRBV4-1 and TRBJ1-6; D perhaps matches TRBD1 (5 bases). Germline V gene data show CDR1 as MGHRA and CDR2 as YSYEKL. V was pared by 1 base and J by 10 bases, with 11 bases between. This CDR3 is built from 14 residues. The DNA of the CDR3 is TGCGCCAGCAGCCAAGTTCAGGGATCCTCACCCCTCCACTTT. Encoded protein: CASSQVQGSSPLHF.

V and J are TRBV7-3 and TRBJ1-5; D uncertain. V gave up 0 bases and J gave up 5 bases, with 5 bases separating them. This CDR3 comprises 13 residues. Germline-derived CDR1 and CDR2 are SGHTA and FQGTGA. CDR3 sequence: CASSLTEYQPQHF. The DNA of the CDR3 is TGTGCCAGCAGCTTAACGGAGTATCAGCCCCAGCATTTT.

This chain joins TRBV7-8 and TRBJ1-1, with D tentatively TRBD1 (5 bases). Germline CDR1 is SGHVS and CDR2 is FQNEAQ. The CDR3 is made up of 19 amino acids. V was pared by 1 base and J by 4 bases, with 25 bases between. CDR3 residues: CASSLVEGRAFIKGTEAFF. CDR3 nucleotides: TGTGCCAGCAGCTTAGTAGAGGGCAGGGCGTTTATAAAGGGCACTGAAGCTTTCTTT. Based on the CDR3 plus reference TRBV7-8 and TRBJ1-1, the full variable domain is GAGVSQSPRYKVAKRGQDVALRCDPISGHVSLFWYQQALGQGPEFLTYFQNEAQLDKSGLPSDRFFAERPEGSVSTLKIQRTQQEDSAVYLCASSLVEGRAFIKGTEAFFGQGTRLTVV.

J is TRBJ2-7 and V is TRBV2, with D perhaps matching TRBD1 (6 bases). The V end lost 6 bases, the J end lost 3 bases, and 12 bases lay between the germline ends. This CDR3 is built from 13 residues. The germline V gene has CDR1 SNHLY and CDR2 FYNNEI. CDR3 sequence: CASSGQTGYEQYF. The CDR3 nucleotides read TGTGCCAGCAGCGGACAGACAGGCTACGAGCAGTACTTC. The full variable domain, rest sourced from reference TRBV2 and TRBJ2-7, is EPEVTQTPSHQVTQMGQEVILRCVPISNHLYFYWYRQILGQKVEFLVSFYNNEISEKSEIFDDQFSVERPDGSNFTLKIRSTKLEDSAMYFCASSGQTGYEQYFGPGTRLTVT.

The chain recombines TRBV9 with TRBJ2-7, with 10 bases lining up with TRBD1. Trimming at V came to 7 bases and at J to 3 bases, leaving 7 bases not matched to a gene. The germline V gene encodes CDR1 SGDLS and CDR2 YYNGEE. CDR3 length: 14 amino acids. The CDR3 DNA follows: TGTGCCAGCGGAATCGGGACAGGGGTCTACGAGCAGTACTTC. Its translation is CASGIGTGVYEQYF.

V gene TRBV3-1 (or the pseudogene TRBV3-2) combines with J gene TRBJ1-4, with D possibly matching TRBD1 (6 bases). The CDR3 is 14 residues long. The germline V gene has CDR1 LGHDT and CDR2 YNNKEL (reference sequence). V was clipped by 4 bases and J by 7 bases, with 13 bases between them. In DNA, the CDR3 is TGTGCCAGCAGCCGCAAAGGGGGGGGTGAAAAACTGTTTTTT. Its translation is CASSRKGGGEKLFF.

The chain employs TRBV3-1 (or the pseudogene TRBV3-2) and TRBJ2-1, with a tentative D call TRBD1 (5 bases). Germline CDR1 reads LGHDT; CDR2 reads YNNKEL (reference sequence). Trimming pared 0 bases from V and 4 bases from J, leaving 13 bases between. This CDR3 is 16 amino acids long. As DNA, the CDR3 is TGTGCCAGCAGCCAAGACAAGGGGCGAAGATACAATGAGCAGTTCTTC. Translation: CASSQDKGRRYNEQFF.

This chain uses TRBV4-1 with TRBJ2-2; D is unclear. From germline, CDR1 is MGHRA and CDR2 YSYEKL. The CDR3 consists of 16 residues. V gave up 0 bases and J gave up 0 bases, with 8 bases separating them. CDR3 nucleotide sequence: TGCGCCAGCAGCCAAGAGCCAGACCCGAACACCGGGGAGCTGTTTTTT. It yields the protein CASSQEPDPNTGELFF.

The rearrangement uses TRBV29-1 and TRBJ2-6; 11 bases map to TRBD1. V was clipped by 7 bases and J by 2 bases; unmatched bases: 10. The CDR3 loop spans 17 amino acids. Per the germline V gene, CDR1 is SQVTM and CDR2 is ANQGSEA. The DNA for the CDR3 is TGCAGCGCCGAGGGACAGGGGGGTTCTGCTGGGGCCAACGTCCTGACTTTC. Translated, it gives CSAEGQGGSAGANVLTF.

The V and J genes are TRBV19 and TRBJ1-2; D gene ambiguous. CDR1 and CDR2 (germline): LNHDA, SQIVND (reference sequence). V lost 2 bases to trimming and J lost 2 bases, with 9 bases between them. CDR3 length: 14 amino acids. The CDR3 region is CASSIRRENYGYTF. For the CDR3, the DNA is TGTGCCAGTAGTATAAGGAGGGAAAACTATGGCTACACCTTC.